Following are 21 T cell receptor beta chains from one sample sequenced in a study of PD-1 blockade in classical Hodgkin lymphoma. Every patient was affected by relapse after autologous stem cell transplantation, while exposure to brentuximab vedotin was not uniform. Magnetic negative selection, applied to thawed PBMCs, was used to isolate the CD8+ T cells. Sequencing was performed with immunoSEQ multiplex PCR; in TCRdb, only in-frame clones are kept and a portion is missing. Among more than 10,000 clones, roughly 84% were seen once, and the ten largest hold around two fifths. Source: CD8+ T cells from blood, taken at baseline. The receptors were sampled from a human donor with classical Hodgkin lymphoma.

The chain employs TRBV4-2 and TRBJ1-1; possibly TRBD1 for D (5 bases). CDR3 length: 14 residues. Per germline, CDR1 LGHNA and CDR2 YNFKEQ. The germline V and J ends were trimmed by 2 bases and 0 bases, with 7 bases remaining between them. Written as DNA, the CDR3 is TGTGCCAGCAGCCAAACAGGACTGAACACTGAAGCTTTCTTT. This gives the protein CASSQTGLNTEAFF.

The chain links TRBV5-4 to TRBJ1-3; 7 bases map to TRBD1. CDR1 and CDR2 (germline): SGHNT, YYREEE (reference sequence). The V and J ends lost 4 bases and 1 base, in that order; junction bases with no gene match: 5. This CDR3 region has 15 residues. CDR3 sequence (DNA): TGTGCCAGCAGCCCCGGGACAGCTTCTGGAAACACCATATATTTT. Its translation is CASSPGTASGNTIYF.

This sequence joins TRBV7-9 and TRBJ2-2, with 7 bases identical to TRBD1. J was trimmed by 8 bases and V by 9 bases; bases with no gene match: 21. This CDR3 has 17 amino acids. Germline CDR1 and CDR2: SEHNR and FQNEAQ (reference sequence). The CDR3: CASSASGTAGSTGELFF. CDR3 DNA: TGTGCCAGTTCTGCCTCTGGGACAGCTGGTAGTACTGGGGAGCTGTTTTTT.

This clone was seen a single time. The sample holds other DNA sequences that translate to the same CDR3. This chain connects TRBV6-5 to TRBJ1-2; tentatively, D is TRBD1 (6 bases). Trimming removed 4 bases from V and 6 bases from J, with 9 bases in between. This CDR3 region has 12 residues. Germline assignment: CDR1 MNHEY and CDR2 SVGAGI. The CDR3, as DNA: TGTGCCAGCAGTTCCGGGGGCGATGGCTACACCTTC. It encodes CASSSGGDGYTF.

The sample holds a few counts of this clone. The chain combines TRBV5-6 with TRBJ1-2; D is ambiguous. Germline V gene lookup returns CDR1 SGHDT and CDR2 YYEEEE. The CDR3 is 12 amino acids. Trimming left V 0 bases short and J 8 bases short, with 8 bases between. The CDR3 loop reads CASSLGDRGYTF. The CDR3 DNA reads as TGTGCCAGCAGCTTGGGGGATCGAGGCTACACCTTC.

J is TRBJ2-7 and V is TRBV7-6; the match to TRBD2 covers 7 bases. The V gene's germline CDR1 is SGHVS and CDR2 FNYEAQ. After removal of 1 base from V and 2 bases from J, the junction contained 2 bases not matched to a gene. The CDR3 is 14 residues long. As DNA, the CDR3 is TGTGCCAGCAGCTTAGGGGAGGGAACCTACGAGCAGTACTTC. It yields the protein CASSLGEGTYEQYF.

The genes are TRBV4-3 and TRBJ1-4, with 10 bases matching TRBD1. The CDR3 covers 15 residues. Germline CDR1 reads LGHNA; CDR2 reads YSLEER. V was clipped by 4 bases and J by 8 bases; unmatched bases: 7. CDR3 sequence: CASSPRTGGSEKLFF. CDR3 coding DNA: TGCGCCAGCAGCCCCCGGACAGGGGGGAGCGAAAAACTGTTTTTT.

This chain joins TRBV5-6 and TRBJ2-1; D not certain. The V end lost 4 bases, the J end lost 6 bases, and 17 bases lay between the germline ends. CDR1 SGHDT and CDR2 YYEEEE come from the germline V gene. This CDR3 spans 15 amino acids. Written as DNA, the CDR3 is TGTGCCAGCAGCCCTGTTTTGGTCCCAACCAATGAGCAGTTCTTC. Translation gives CASSPVLVPTNEQFF.

This chain uses TRBV6-5 with TRBJ2-5, with D hard to call. V was pared by 3 bases and J by 0 bases, with 8 bases between. Germline V lookup: CDR1 MNHEY, CDR2 SVGAGI. There are 14 residues in the CDR3. The CDR3 loop reads CASSYTPYQETQYF. The DNA of the CDR3 is TGTGCCAGCAGTTATACACCGTACCAAGAGACCCAGTACTTC.

This chain uses TRBV19 with TRBJ2-1; D is uncertain. CDR1 is LNHDA and CDR2 is SQIVND in the germline V gene (reference sequence). The CDR3 is 15 amino acids. V was shortened by 3 bases and J by 0 bases, with 9 bases between the two germline ends. The CDR3 is CASSITQYSYNEQFF. The CDR3 coding sequence is TGTGCCAGTAGTATTACACAATACTCCTACAATGAGCAGTTCTTC.

The sample holds one count of this clone. The same CDR3 arises from other DNA sequences in this sample as well. This chain uses TRBV7-2 with TRBJ1-1, with D possibly matching TRBD1 (5 bases). V gave up 3 bases and J gave up 3 bases, with 11 bases separating them. Germline V gene lookup returns CDR1 SGHTA and CDR2 FQGNSA. This CDR3 region has 14 residues. CDR3 region: CASSLMGGDTEAFF. CDR3 nucleotide sequence: TGTGCCAGCAGCTTGATGGGGGGAGACACTGAAGCTTTCTTT.

The V gene is TRBV30, the J gene TRBJ2-7; tentatively, D is TRBD1 (6 bases). The V end was cut by 3 bases, the J end by 5 bases, with 14 bases between. Germline CDR1 is GTSNPN and CDR2 is SVGIG (reference sequence). The length of the CDR3 is 13 residues. This chain's CDR3 is CAWSPGVGDEQYF. The CDR3 DNA sequence: TGTGCCTGGAGCCCAGGGGTCGGGGACGAGCAGTACTTC.

The chain employs TRBV5-6 and TRBJ1-2; TRBD1 might be the D (6 bases). Trimming took off 4 bases at V and 7 bases at J, with 14 bases between the two ends. Germline loops: CDR1 SGHDT, CDR2 YYEEEE. The CDR3 sequence is 13 residues long. In nucleotides, the CDR3 is TGTGCCAGCAGCGAACAGACAGGCTCTGGCTACACCTTC. Protein product: CASSEQTGSGYTF.

This rearrangement joins TRBV5-8 to TRBJ2-6; 7 bases map to TRBD1. Germline loops: CDR1 SGHTS, CDR2 YDEGEE. CDR3 size: 16 residues. Trimming at V came to 3 bases and at J to 0 bases, leaving 3 bases not matched to a gene. The CDR3 loop reads CASSSDRDSGANVLTF. CDR3 sequence (DNA): TGTGCCAGCAGCTCAGACAGGGACTCTGGGGCCAACGTCCTGACTTTC.

The chain carries TRBV19 and TRBJ1-5, with TRBD1 as a possible D gene (6 bases). Trimming took off 6 bases at V and 3 bases at J, with 12 bases between the two ends. The CDR3 has 14 residues. Germline V gene data show CDR1 as LNHDA and CDR2 as SQIVND (reference sequence). The CDR3 sequence is CASRLQGINQPQHF. In DNA form, the CDR3 reads TGTGCCAGTAGGCTACAGGGAATCAATCAGCCCCAGCATTTT.

DNA for the CDR3: TGTGCCAGCAGCTTAGCGCGGACTAGCCACTACAATGAGCAGTTCTTC. Protein sequence: CASSLARTSHYNEQFF. The rearrangement joins TRBV7-9 to TRBJ2-1; 8 bases are a match to TRBD2. Germline CDR1 and CDR2: SEHNR and FQNEAQ (reference sequence). This CDR3 spans 16 amino acids. The V and J ends lost 0 bases and 3 bases, in that order; junction bases with no gene match: 4.

The J gene is TRBJ2-3, the V gene TRBV12-1; the table calls TRBD2, which could not be checked here. TRBV12-1 is annotated as a pseudogene. The CDR3 runs to 11 residues. The CDR3 sequence: CASSRTDTQYF. The CDR3 coding sequence is TGTGCCAGCAGTAGAACAGATACGCAGTATTTT.

The V call is TRBV6-1, the J call TRBJ2-7; D is uncertain. The length of the CDR3 is 14 residues. The V end was cut by 2 bases, the J end by 0 bases, with 8 bases between. The germline V gene has CDR1 MNHNS and CDR2 SASEGT. Here the CDR3 reads CASSELRSSYEQYF. The CDR3 DNA sequence: TGTGCCAGCAGTGAATTAAGAAGCTCCTACGAGCAGTACTTC.

The chain joins TRBV10-2 to TRBJ2-7; 12 bases are shared with TRBD2. Germline CDR1 reads WSHSY; CDR2 reads SAAADI. V dropped 5 bases and J dropped 6; count of bases not matched to a gene: 17. The CDR3 extends over 18 amino acids. The CDR3 is CASSPPELAGGPSAEQYF. In DNA, the CDR3 is TGCGCCAGCAGTCCTCCCGAGCTAGCGGGAGGGCCTTCGGCCGAGCAGTACTTC.

This chain uses TRBV28 with TRBJ1-5; D gene unclear. V was cut by 4 bases and J by 0 bases, with 10 bases left in between. CDR3 size: 15 residues. Germline V lookup: CDR1 MDHEN, CDR2 SYDVKM. CDR3 sequence: CASSSVGDSNQPQHF. The DNA of the CDR3 is TGTGCCAGCAGTTCCGTCGGTGATAGCAATCAGCCCCAGCATTTT.

CDR3 loop: CASSSWNSGDTQYF. DNA of the CDR3: TGTGCCAGCAGCTCTTGGAACTCCGGAGATACGCAGTATTTT. The chain is built from TRBV5-6 and TRBJ2-3; D remains unclear. V shed 3 bases and J shed 5 bases, with 13 bases lying between them. The CDR3 covers 14 residues. Germline CDR1 is SGHDT and CDR2 is YYEEEE.